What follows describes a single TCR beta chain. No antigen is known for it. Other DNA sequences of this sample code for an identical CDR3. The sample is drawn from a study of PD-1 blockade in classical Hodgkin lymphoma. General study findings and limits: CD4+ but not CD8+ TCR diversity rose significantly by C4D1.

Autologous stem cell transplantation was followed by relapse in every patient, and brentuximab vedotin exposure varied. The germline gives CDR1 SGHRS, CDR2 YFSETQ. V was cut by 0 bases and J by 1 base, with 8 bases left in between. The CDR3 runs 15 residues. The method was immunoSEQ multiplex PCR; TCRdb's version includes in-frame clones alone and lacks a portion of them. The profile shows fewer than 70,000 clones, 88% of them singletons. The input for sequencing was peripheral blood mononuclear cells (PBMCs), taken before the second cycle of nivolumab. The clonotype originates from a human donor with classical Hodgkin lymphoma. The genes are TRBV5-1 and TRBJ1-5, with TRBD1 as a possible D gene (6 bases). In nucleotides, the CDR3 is TGCGCCAGCAGCTTGGAGGGGGGAAGCAATCAGCCCCAGCATTTT. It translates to CASSLEGGSNQPQHF.